Below, 16 T cell receptor beta chains from the same sample are listed, as sequenced in a study of cytomegalovirus exposure and HLA in healthy donors. Use of 60 Vbeta and 13 Jbeta primers characterized the PCR. TCRdb keeps only in-frame clones here, not all; method: immunoSEQ multiplex PCR. The sample includes 120,000 or so clones, roughly four fifths of them seen just once. Sequenced input: PBMCs. The receptors were sampled from a middle-aged man in good health and CMV-seronegative.

The CDR3 nucleotides read TGTGCCTGGTCCGGATCGTCGGGGACCCAGTACTTC. Translating it yields CAWSGSSGTQYF. The chain combines TRBV30 with TRBJ2-5; D not resolved. The CDR3 covers 12 residues. Germline V gene data show CDR1 as GTSNPN and CDR2 as SVGIG (reference sequence). The germline V and J ends were trimmed by 5 bases and 7 bases, with 14 bases remaining between them.

This clone was recorded a few times. The CDR3 DNA reads TGCGCCAGCAGCGACGTGGGCGCCGCCTACGAGCAGTACTTC. This codes for CASSDVGAAYEQYF. J is TRBJ2-7 and V is TRBV5-1; D is unresolved. V lost 4 bases, J lost 2 bases, and 13 bases lay in between. Germline V gene data show CDR1 as SGHRS and CDR2 as YFSETQ. The CDR3 totals 14 residues.

The chain uses TRBV6-4 and TRBJ2-4; D not resolved. The ends were cut back, 2 bases at V and 0 bases at J, with 11 bases in the middle. Germline V gives CDR1 MRHNA, CDR2 SNTAGT. The CDR3 runs 16 residues. CDR3 sequence: CASSDRLWLAKNIQYF. The DNA for the CDR3 is TGTGCCAGCAGTGACAGATTATGGCTAGCCAAAAACATTCAGTACTTC.

The chain joins TRBV27 to TRBJ1-5; possible D gene TRBD1, 6 bases. Germline assignment: CDR1 MNHEY and CDR2 SMNVEV (reference sequence). Trimming shortened V by 6 bases and J by 4 bases, and 22 bases separated the two germline ends. The CDR3 length is 17 residues. This CDR3 reads CASSSTGRIIQNQPQHF. The CDR3 DNA reads TGTGCCAGCAGCTCGACAGGTAGAATAATTCAGAATCAGCCCCAGCATTTT.

The V and J genes are TRBV7-9 and TRBJ1-1; 7 positions agree with TRBD1. Germline lookup yields CDR1 SEHNR and CDR2 FQNEAQ (reference sequence). The CDR3 loop spans 14 amino acids. V shed 5 bases and J 4 bases; nucleotides not matched to a gene: 7. The DNA of the CDR3 is TGTGCCAGCAGCCCTGGGACAGCCCGCACTGAAGCTTTCTTT. Translation: CASSPGTARTEAFF.

The chain has TRBV5-4 and TRBJ1-4, with 8 positions matching TRBD1. CDR1 is SGHNT, CDR2 YYREEE, per germline (reference sequence). The trim removed 3 bases at V and 2 bases at J, leaving 3 bases unmatched. The CDR3 is 15 residues long. CDR3 sequence reads: CASSSRQGTNEKLFF. The CDR3 nucleotides are TGTGCCAGCAGCTCTCGACAGGGGACTAATGAAAAACTGTTTTTT.

The chain uses TRBV7-8 and TRBJ2-1; 7 bases are a match to TRBD2. Unmatched junction bases numbered 9, after V lost 11 bases and J lost 2 bases. Per germline, CDR1 SGHVS and CDR2 FQNEAQ. CDR3 length: 14 amino acids. The CDR3 sequence is CAVGGTNPYNEQFF. In DNA form, the CDR3 reads TGTGCCGTCGGGGGGACCAACCCCTACAATGAGCAGTTCTTC. The variable domain in full, with the rest retrieved from reference TRBV7-8 and TRBJ2-1, is GAGVSQSPRYKVAKRGQDVALRCDPISGHVSLFWYQQALGQGPEFLTYFQNEAQLDKSGLPSDRFFAERPEGSVSTLKIQRTQQEDSAVYLCAVGGTNPYNEQFFGPGTRLTVL.

The chain recombines TRBV7-2 with TRBJ2-5, with D possibly being TRBD1 (5 bases). The CDR3 totals 15 residues. Between the trimmed V and J ends, which lost 5 bases and 2 bases, there was a span of 15 bases. The germline V gene has CDR1 SGHTA and CDR2 FQGNSA. The CDR3 region is CASSPRLTGQETQYF. In DNA, the CDR3 is TGTGCCAGCAGCCCAAGATTAACAGGTCAAGAGACCCAGTACTTC.

The CDR3 bases are TGTGCCAGCTTCTTCTCCTACAATGAGCAGTTCTTC. As protein: CASFFSYNEQFF. The chain couples TRBV28 to TRBJ2-1; D is undetermined. Germline V gene data show CDR1 as MDHEN and CDR2 as SYDVKM. CDR3 length equals 12 residues. V was shortened by 8 bases and J by 0 bases, with 5 bases between the two germline ends.

V and J are TRBV10-1 and TRBJ2-3, with 9 bases that match TRBD1. With V trimmed by 9 bases and J by 5 bases, 12 bases remained unmatched. The CDR3 runs 15 residues. Germline V gene lookup returns CDR1 WNHNN and CDR2 SYGVQD (reference sequence). The CDR3 nucleotides are TGCGCCAGTCGCCATGGACAGGGGTTGAGAGATACGCAGTATTTT. This sequence encodes CASRHGQGLRDTQYF.

This clone was detected only once. The chain recombines TRBV7-8 with TRBJ1-2; D might be TRBD1 (5 bases). Trimming left V 7 bases short and J 4 bases short, with 22 bases between. Germline loops: CDR1 SGHVS, CDR2 FQNEAQ. The CDR3 totals 16 residues. The CDR3 coding sequence is TGTGCCAGCACCAAATATCGTGTCAGGGTCGGCTATGGCTACACCTTC. Translation gives CASTKYRVRVGYGYTF.

The CDR3 DNA follows: TGTGCCAGCAGCTTAGCGGGAGCCAACTACAATGAGCAGTTCTTC. It specifies CASSLAGANYNEQFF. This chain links TRBV7-2 with TRBJ2-1, with D perhaps matching TRBD2 (5 bases). CDR1 and CDR2 (germline): SGHTA, FQGNSA. Trimming shortened V by 0 bases and J by 3 bases, and 9 bases separated the two germline ends. The CDR3 is made up of 15 amino acids.

V is TRBV10-3 and J is TRBJ1-4; D remains unclear. Germline lookup yields CDR1 ENHRY and CDR2 SYGVKD. V was clipped by 1 base and J by 7 bases, with 10 bases between them. The CDR3 covers 14 residues. DNA of the CDR3: TGTGCCATCAGTGAGTTTAGCGGGCTTGAAAAACTGTTTTTT. This gives the protein CAISEFSGLEKLFF.

This clone turned up a few times. V gene TRBV29-1 combines with J gene TRBJ2-1, with D perhaps TRBD2 (6 bases). Trimming removed 7 bases from V and 1 base from J, with 23 bases in between. The CDR3 contains 17 residues. CDR1 and CDR2 (germline): SQVTM, ANQGSEA. CDR3 nucleotide sequence: TGCAGCGCCATTCGTTCGTGGGGGGACCTATCCTACAATGAGCAGTTCTTC. Amino acids: CSAIRSWGDLSYNEQFF.

The chain links TRBV20-1 to TRBJ1-3; TRBD1 might be the D (5 bases). The germline V gene encodes CDR1 DFQATT and CDR2 SNEGSKA (reference sequence). Trimming stripped 8 bases from V and 4 bases from J, with 9 bases between. CDR3 length: 11 residues. CDR3 nucleotides: TGCAGTTGTTACAGGGGAAACACCATATATTTT. Its translation is CSCYRGNTIYF.

The gene calls are TRBV5-8 and TRBJ2-3; maybe TRBD2 (5 bases). In germline, CDR1 is SGHTS, CDR2 YDEGEE. The CDR3 loop spans 15 amino acids. V lost 0 bases and J lost 3, with 11 bases in between. The CDR3 reads CASSLERRGTDTQYF. The CDR3 nucleotides read TGTGCCAGCAGCTTGGAGCGGAGAGGAACAGATACGCAGTATTTT.